Below, 15 T cell receptor beta chains from the same sample are listed, as sequenced in a study of cytomegalovirus exposure and HLA in healthy donors. Vbeta (60) and Jbeta (13) primers were used in the PCR. The method was immunoSEQ multiplex PCR; TCRdb's version includes in-frame clones alone and lacks a portion of them. The sample carries under 200,000 clones, around four fifths recorded once. Sequenced material: PBMCs. These receptors were collected from a man between 18 and 35 years old in good health and CMV-seronegative.

This chain links TRBV4-1 with TRBJ2-1; D unclear. V was shortened by 0 bases and J by 9 bases, with 18 bases between the two germline ends. The CDR3 loop spans 16 amino acids. Germline CDR1 reads MGHRA; CDR2 reads YSYEKL. CDR3 DNA: TGCGCCAGCAGCCAAGAGTGGAGACTGGGTATAGGTGAGCAGTTCTTC. This encodes CASSQEWRLGIGEQFF.

V is TRBV28 and J is TRBJ2-7, with 11 nucleotides matching TRBD1. This CDR3 has 15 residues. The V gene end was trimmed by 4 bases and the J gene end by 2 bases; junction bases not matched to a gene: 4. The germline gives CDR1 MDHEN, CDR2 SYDVKM. Written as DNA, the CDR3 is TGTGCCAGCAGTTCCCGGACAGGGGGCCCCTACGAGCAGTACTTC. Amino acids: CASSSRTGGPYEQYF.

The V gene is TRBV2, the J gene TRBJ1-6; D perhaps matches TRBD1 (6 bases). This CDR3 spans 13 amino acids. The V end lost 8 bases, the J end lost 5 bases, and 10 bases lay between the germline ends. Germline V gene sequence: CDR1 SNHLY, CDR2 FYNNEI. The CDR3 spells CASEGGDNSPLHF. The CDR3 DNA follows: TGTGCCAGCGAGGGGGGGGATAATTCACCCCTCCACTTT.

The gene calls are TRBV5-5 and TRBJ1-5; 7 nucleotides agree with TRBD1. The germline V gene encodes CDR1 SGHKS and CDR2 YYEKEE (reference sequence). Germline trimming cut 1 base from V and 3 bases from J; bases unmatched to any gene: 1. CDR3 size: 14 residues. The CDR3 nucleotides read TGTGCCAGCAGCTTGAGGGGGCCCAATCAGCCCCAGCATTTT. Translation: CASSLRGPNQPQHF.

The rearrangement joins TRBV28 to TRBJ1-4; no clear D gene. Trimming removed 3 bases at V and 12 bases at J, with 20 bases between. There are 15 residues in the CDR3. The germline V gene has CDR1 MDHEN and CDR2 SYDVKM. The CDR3 loop reads CASSLVGPGVSELFF. CDR3 in DNA: TGTGCCAGCAGTTTGGTAGGACCGGGAGTTTCAGAACTGTTTTTT.

The chain links TRBV6-5 to TRBJ2-2; 11 nucleotides align to TRBD1. Germline V gene sequence: CDR1 MNHEY, CDR2 SVGAGI. The CDR3 is made up of 15 amino acids. Unmatched junction bases numbered 4, after V lost 5 bases and J lost 5 bases. The CDR3 DNA is TGTGCCAGCAGTCCGGGACAGGGGGGAACCGGGGAGCTGTTTTTT. Translation: CASSPGQGGTGELFF.

The chain recombines TRBV6-1 with TRBJ1-5; maybe TRBD1 (5 bases). Germline V gives CDR1 MNHNS, CDR2 SASEGT. V dropped 4 bases and J dropped 4 bases, with 11 bases sitting between them. This CDR3 contains 14 residues. CDR3 in amino acids: CASSGTGVNQPQHF. The DNA for the CDR3 is TGTGCCAGCAGTGGAACAGGAGTTAATCAGCCCCAGCATTTT.

The rearrangement uses TRBV27 and TRBJ1-2; no reliable D call. This CDR3 comprises 15 residues. The V gene's germline CDR1 is MNHEY and CDR2 SMNVEV (reference sequence). The V end lost 1 base, the J end lost 3 bases, and 12 bases lay between the germline ends. CDR3 sequence (DNA): TGTGCCAGCAGTTTATGGGCAGCGGACGACTATGGCTACACCTTC. Translation: CASSLWAADDYGYTF.

The chain is built from TRBV7-6 and TRBJ2-7; 12 positions match TRBD2. Germline V CDR1 and CDR2: SGHVS, FNYEAQ. J lost 5 bases, V lost 5 bases, and 7 bases had no gene match. The CDR3 sequence is 15 residues long. CDR3 sequence: CASSTGLAGPHEQYF. CDR3 nucleotide sequence: TGTGCCAGCAGCACCGGACTAGCGGGACCCCACGAGCAGTACTTC.

This chain joins TRBV11-2 and TRBJ2-3; 13 bases are a match to TRBD2. The trim removed 2 bases at V and 6 bases at J, leaving 8 bases unmatched. Germline-derived CDR1 and CDR2 are SGHAT and FQNNGV. This CDR3 comprises 17 residues. The CDR3 DNA reads TGTGCCAGCAGCTTAAGTTTCGGACTAGCGGGAGTCGATACGCAGTATTTT. Amino acids: CASSLSFGLAGVDTQYF.

This clone has just a few counts. This chain uses TRBV5-8 with TRBJ1-1; D uncertain. Trimming removed 3 bases from V and 4 bases from J, with 10 bases in between. Germline V gives CDR1 SGHTS, CDR2 YDEGEE. The CDR3 sequence is 13 residues long. As DNA, the CDR3 is TGTGCCAGCAGCTCGGGAGTAGCCACTGAAGCTTTCTTT. Translation gives CASSSGVATEAFF.

The V and J genes are TRBV5-1 and TRBJ1-2; 7 bases fit TRBD1. Trimming removed 4 bases from V and 7 bases from J; junction bases left unmatched: 10. Germline values: CDR1 SGHRS, CDR2 YFSETQ. CDR3 length equals 14 residues. The CDR3 DNA reads TGCGCCAGCAGCATCGACAGGGCCCGAGGTGGCTACACCTTC. Translated: CASSIDRARGGYTF.

This chain connects TRBV27 to TRBJ1-1; D remains ambiguous. V lost 4 bases and J lost 3, with 12 bases in between. Per germline, CDR1 MNHEY and CDR2 SMNVEV (reference sequence). This CDR3 comprises 14 residues. For the CDR3, the DNA is TGTGCCAGCAGTTCGGGGAGGGAGTACACTGAAGCTTTCTTT. Translating gives CASSSGREYTEAFF.

The rearrangement uses TRBV13 and TRBJ2-5; 9 bases align to TRBD1. This CDR3 region has 16 residues. Trimming took 4 bases from V and 5 from J; bases not matched to a gene: 11. Per the germline V gene, CDR1 is PRHDT and CDR2 is FYEKMQ (reference sequence). CDR3 nucleotides: TGTGCCAGCAGCTCCCGACAGGGGGGAATATCGGAGACCCAGTACTTC. This sequence encodes CASSSRQGGISETQYF.

In this sample, this clone turned up a few times. CDR3 nucleotides: TGTGCCAGCCACCTAGGGTCCGGGACAGGGGTATCGGAGACCCAGTACTTC. Translating it yields CASHLGSGTGVSETQYF. J is TRBJ2-5 and V is TRBV7-9; the match to TRBD1 covers 10 bases. Germline loops: CDR1 SEHNR, CDR2 FQNEAQ (reference sequence). The junction had 17 bases not matched to a gene; V was cut back by 8 bases and J by 5 bases. This CDR3 is 17 amino acids long.